The clone carrying this T cell receptor (beta chain) came up many times. From RNA, the CDR3 regions of TCR beta chains were amplified and sequenced. HTBI-primed first-round RT-PCR preceded second-round multiplex PCR. Using its own MiXCR run on the multiplex PCR reads, TCRdb lists one record per CDR3 protein. The table includes about 740,000 distinct CDR3 sequences, approximately 40% detected once. Establishment of the diagnosis relied upon clinical symptoms, serum thyroxine, TRAb, thyroid ultrasound and orbital computed tomography. Fresh peripheral blood (approximately 9.2 ml) yielded the PBMCs. Germline CDR1 reads MNHEY; CDR2 reads SMNVEV (reference sequence). The CDR3 is 13 residues long. The V and J ends lost 5 bases and 1 base respectively, with 8 bases between them. The data derive from a study of Graves' ophthalmopathy and Graves' hyperthyroidism.

This sequence was found in an adult man with Graves' ophthalmopathy. Sequenced sample: peripheral blood. The chain employs TRBV27 and TRBJ1-1; D is perhaps TRBD1 (5 bases). CDR3 sequence (DNA): TGTGCCAGCAGTCCCGGGACGAACACTGAAGCTTTCTTT. Translated, it gives CASSPGTNTEAFF.